This T cell receptor beta chain was observed in a study of T cell repertoires in cytomegalovirus infection. Study-wide background: Recently identified HLA-C-restricted CMV epitopes and well-studied HLA-B-restricted CMV epitopes were used by the study. CMV infection together with matching HLA type was indicated by public TCR beta signatures. Whole-study results and caveats: There were HLA-C-restricted CMV-specific TCR beta clonotypes dominating the ex vivo response. Summed public TCR beta family frequency identified CMV carriers bearing the relevant HLA.

This clonotype was observed many times. Its antigen is not known. The germline V gene has CDR1 SGHTA and CDR2 FQGNSA. The CDR3 length is 12 residues. Trimming pared 5 bases from V and 8 bases from J, leaving 10 bases between. MiXCR was run by TCRdb on the reads, yielding one entry per CDR3 protein. This table has 300,000 or so distinct CDR3 sequences, more than 20% appearing once. The sequences come from cultured PBMCs, collected from culture after CMV antigen stimulation. The sequence was collected from a human donor in good health (CMV status not recorded). Some clones in this sample may be carry-over from other donors' samples. The chain links TRBV7-2 to TRBJ2-1; D is uncertain. CDR3 coding DNA: TGTGCCAGCAGCCCATACGGCGATGAGCAGTTCTTC. It translates to CASSPYGDEQFF. The variable domain in full, with the rest retrieved from reference TRBV7-2 and TRBJ2-1, is GAGVSQSPSNKVTEKGKDVELRCDPISGHTALYWYRQSLGQGLEFLIYFQGNSAPDKSGLPSDRFSAERTGGSVSTLTIQRTQQEDSAVYLCASSPYGDEQFFGPGTRLTVL.